Below are 32 T cell receptor beta chains sequenced from a single sample in a study of persistence of HIV-infected CD4 T cells. Sequencing used immunoSEQ version 4 in survey mode. The repertoire was sequenced with immunoSEQ multiplex PCR; TCRdb's copy has only in-frame clones and lacks some. The sample records some 32,000 clones, 82% being singletons. An overlapping HIV-1 Gag peptide pool stimulated these cells at 0.95 to 1 ug/peptide/mL. CD40L-negative CD69-negative CD45RO-high memory CD4+ T cells were sorted as populations depleted of antigen-responding cells. The antigens for these receptors are not known. The sequencing used CD4+ T cells sorted from PBMCs after approximately 19-hour stimulation, collected from a patient who received antiretroviral therapy. The origin of the receptors is an adult woman with HIV who was CMV-seropositive.

This chain joins TRBV13 and TRBJ2-5, with D maybe TRBD2 (5 bases). The end of the DNA fits TRBJ2-7 better, so the J call may be wrong. CDR1 PRHDT and CDR2 FYEKMQ come from the germline V gene (reference sequence). The CDR3 has 13 amino acids. CDR3 region: CASSFRGRDEQYF. CDR3 sequence (DNA): TGTGCCAGCAGCTTTCGCGGGCGGGACGAGCAGTACTTC.

The V and J genes are TRBV5-1 and TRBJ1-5; maybe TRBD1 (6 bases). Trimming shortened V by 4 bases and J by 0 bases, and 20 bases separated the two germline ends. Looked up from germline, CDR1 is SGHRS and CDR2 is YFSETQ. The CDR3 runs 18 residues. CDR3 sequence reads: CASSRGPGTPNSNQPQHF. The CDR3 DNA sequence: TGCGCCAGCAGCCGAGGTCCCGGGACACCTAATAGCAATCAGCCCCAGCATTTT.

This clone was counted between two and nine times. V and J are TRBV7-2 and TRBJ1-1, with 10 bases aligning to TRBD1. Germline CDR1 reads SGHTA; CDR2 reads FQGNSA. The CDR3 extends over 13 amino acids. With 6 bases clipped from V and 6 bases from J, the junction kept 4 bases outside the gene matches. CDR3 bases: TGTGCCAGCAGGCAGACAGGGGGCCCTGAAGCTTTCTTT. It encodes CASRQTGGPEAFF.

The CDR3 region has the DNA TGTGCCAGCAGTTACGGGGCAGGGGGTGAAGCTTTCTTT. It translates to CASSYGAGGEAFF. The chain is built from TRBV6-5 and TRBJ1-1; 7 nucleotides line up with TRBD1. J gave up 7 bases and V 2 bases, and 4 bases lay outside the gene matches. CDR1 and CDR2 (germline): MNHEY, SVGAGI. The CDR3 totals 13 residues.

The V gene is TRBV6-5, the J gene TRBJ2-5; tentatively, D is TRBD1 (7 bases). Per germline, CDR1 MNHEY and CDR2 SVGAGI. CDR3 length: 13 residues. V gave up 8 bases and J gave up 5 bases, with 15 bases separating them. The CDR3 DNA reads as TGTGCCAGCCGGAGGGGGCACGAGGAGACCCAGTACTTC. Residues: CASRRGHEETQYF.

The CDR3 loop reads CASSRSQGTSREQYF. For the CDR3, the DNA is TGTGCCAGCAGTCGATCTCAGGGGACTAGCCGGGAGCAGTACTTC. This rearrangement joins TRBV6-2 or TRBV6-3 to TRBJ2-7; 9 bases fit TRBD2. The V segment lost 5 bases and the J segment 7 bases; nucleotides outside the gene matches: 12. The length of the CDR3 is 15 residues. Per germline, CDR1 MNHEY and CDR2 SVGEGT.

The CDR3 here is CASSFLDREVYGYTF. CDR3 in DNA: TGTGCCAGCAGCTTCCTGGACAGGGAAGTCTATGGCTACACCTTC. The chain employs TRBV7-2 and TRBJ1-2, with 8 bases matching TRBD1. V lost 3 bases and J lost 4; bases outside the gene matches: 7. CDR3 length: 15 residues. Germline V gene sequence: CDR1 SGHTA, CDR2 FQGNSA.

V is TRBV10-3 and J is TRBJ2-1; D unresolved. The CDR3 has 11 residues. Germline assignment: CDR1 ENHRY and CDR2 SYGVKD. V lost 6 bases and J 5 bases, leaving 5 bases between the germline ends. CDR3 in amino acids: CAISPDNEQFF. As DNA, the CDR3 is TGTGCCATCAGCCCAGACAATGAGCAGTTCTTC.

The CDR3 nucleotides are TGTGCCAGCAGCTTAGTCTGGACGGGACAGGGCGCAGCCAAAAACATTCAGTACTTC. Its translation: CASSLVWTGQGAAKNIQYF. The chain recombines TRBV5-4 with TRBJ2-4, with 9 bases fitting TRBD1. CDR1 and CDR2 from the germline V gene are SGHNT and YYREEE (reference sequence). This CDR3 has 19 residues. After removal of 2 bases from V and 0 bases from J, the junction contained 12 bases not matched to a gene.

The chain recombines TRBV7-3 with TRBJ1-6, with D possibly TRBD1 on 5 matching bases. Between the trimmed V and J ends, which lost 3 bases and 10 bases, there was a span of 19 bases. The V gene's germline CDR1 is SGHTA and CDR2 FQGTGA. This CDR3 is built from 16 residues. The CDR3 is CASSFASAGVGSPLHF. DNA of the CDR3: TGTGCCAGCAGCTTTGCATCGGCGGGGGTCGGGTCACCCCTCCACTTT. Full variable domain (rest looked up from reference TRBV7-3 and TRBJ1-6): GAGVSQTPSNKVTEKGKYVELRCDPISGHTALYWYRQSLGQGPEFLIYFQGTGAADDSGLPNDRFFAVRPEGSVSTLKIQRTERGDSAVYLCASSFASAGVGSPLHFGNGTRLTVT.

This sequence joins TRBV5-1 and TRBJ2-5; 7 bases are shared with TRBD2. Per germline, CDR1 SGHRS and CDR2 YFSETQ. V was pared by 4 bases and J by 4 bases, with 10 bases of the junction left unmatched. CDR3 length: 15 amino acids. The CDR3 reads CASSQRTGGGETQYF. In DNA, the CDR3 is TGCGCCAGCAGCCAGAGGACGGGGGGTGGAGAGACCCAGTACTTC. The full variable domain, its missing parts supplied by reference TRBV5-1 and TRBJ2-5, is KAGVTQTPRYLIKTRGQQVTLSCSPISGHRSVSWYQQTPGQGLQFLFEYFSETQRNKGNFPGRFSGRQFSNSRSEMNVSTLELGDSALYLCASSQRTGGGETQYFGPGTRLLVL.

The V and J genes are TRBV27 and TRBJ1-1, with a possible D match to TRBD1 (6 bases). The germline gives CDR1 MNHEY, CDR2 SMNVEV (reference sequence). V was clipped by 0 bases and J by 7 bases, with 24 bases between them. This CDR3 region has 18 residues. The CDR3 protein is CASSLSEVEDSGQYEAFF. CDR3 nucleotide sequence: TGTGCCAGCAGTTTATCAGAGGTGGAGGACAGCGGCCAGTATGAAGCTTTCTTT.

CDR3 protein: CASSVDGGTPYEQYF. The CDR3 nucleotides read TGTGCCAGCAGCGTAGATGGGGGGACCCCCTACGAGCAGTACTTC. V usage is TRBV9 and J usage is TRBJ2-7, with D possibly TRBD2 on 6 matching bases. The CDR3 runs to 15 residues. Trimming took 0 bases from V and 2 from J, leaving 12 bases between them. Germline assignment: CDR1 SGDLS and CDR2 YYNGEE. The complete variable domain, with remaining parts taken from reference TRBV9 and TRBJ2-7, reads DSGVTQTPKHLITATGQRVTLRCSPRSGDLSVYWYQQSLDQGLQFLIQYYNGEERAKGNILERFSAQQFPDLHSELNLSSLELGDSALYFCASSVDGGTPYEQYFGPGTRLTVT.

The chain recombines TRBV6-2 or TRBV6-3 with TRBJ1-1; D is possibly TRBD1 (5 bases). Trimming stripped 4 bases from V and 1 base from J, with 10 bases between. CDR3 length equals 14 residues. Germline CDR1 MNHEY, CDR2 SVGEGT. CDR3: CASSSQGRNTEAFF. DNA of the CDR3: TGTGCCAGCAGTTCCCAGGGAAGGAACACTGAAGCTTTCTTT.

The chain recombines TRBV10-3 with TRBJ1-2; 10 bases map to TRBD1. CDR1 ENHRY and CDR2 SYGVKD come from the germline V gene. V shed 6 bases, J shed 2 bases, and the junction held 9 bases outside the gene matches. The CDR3 consists of 16 residues. CDR3 amino acids: CAISSSGQGRNYGYTF. CDR3 bases: TGTGCCATCAGCTCCTCGGGACAGGGGCGAAACTATGGCTACACCTTC.

This chain connects TRBV7-9 to TRBJ1-1; TRBD1 matches at 9 bases. Germline trimming cut 2 bases from V and 7 bases from J; bases unmatched to any gene: 5. The CDR3 length is 14 residues. Germline V gene lookup returns CDR1 SEHNR and CDR2 FQNEAQ (reference sequence). CDR3 DNA: TGTGCCAGCAGCTTAACACAGGGGGCCGGTGAAGCTTTCTTT. It translates to CASSLTQGAGEAFF.

The sample holds a few counts of this clone. This chain uses TRBV7-2 with TRBJ1-2, with no clear D. In germline, CDR1 is SGHTA, CDR2 FQGNSA. V was pared by 2 bases and J by 7 bases, with 14 bases between. The CDR3 length is 14 residues. The CDR3 reads CASSLSDNLGGYTF. The DNA of the CDR3 is TGTGCCAGCAGCTTAAGTGACAATCTCGGTGGCTACACCTTC.

The chain is built from TRBV3-1 (or the pseudogene TRBV3-2) and TRBJ2-7; 9 bases fit TRBD1. This CDR3 contains 13 residues. V shed 3 bases and J 6 bases; nucleotides not matched to a gene: 3. In germline, CDR1 is LGHDT, CDR2 YNNKEL (reference sequence). In DNA, the CDR3 is TGTGCCAGCAGCCAGAAGACAGGGGGCGAGCAGTACTTC. Translation gives CASSQKTGGEQYF.

The chain joins TRBV3-1 (or the pseudogene TRBV3-2) to TRBJ2-1; 8 bases match TRBD2. This CDR3 comprises 15 residues. Trimming cost V 4 bases and J 6 bases; bases outside gene matches: 8. CDR1 is LGHDT and CDR2 is YNNKEL in the germline V gene (reference sequence). The CDR3: CASSRGLAWANEQFF. The DNA for the CDR3 is TGTGCCAGCAGCCGTGGACTAGCATGGGCCAATGAGCAGTTCTTC.

This rearrangement joins TRBV30 to TRBJ2-4; D is undetermined. CDR1 GTSNPN and CDR2 SVGIG come from the germline V gene (reference sequence). This CDR3 is 15 amino acids long. Trimming took 3 bases from V and 4 from J, leaving 16 bases between them. CDR3 DNA: TGTGCCTGGAGCGACCGAAGAGTGTGGAAAAACATTCAGTACTTC. It specifies CAWSDRRVWKNIQYF.

The chain combines TRBV19 with TRBJ2-7; 9 positions match TRBD2. Per germline, CDR1 LNHDA and CDR2 SQIVND (reference sequence). V was pared by 3 bases and J by 0 bases, with 0 bases of the junction left unmatched. This CDR3 spans 14 amino acids. The DNA for the CDR3 is TGTGCCAGTAGTATTAGCGGGAGCTCCTACGAGCAGTACTTC. As protein: CASSISGSSYEQYF.

The chain is built from TRBV5-1 and TRBJ1-2; tentative D call: TRBD1 (6 bases). The germline CDR1 and CDR2 sequences are SGHRS and YFSETQ. V dropped 4 bases and J dropped 4 bases, with 20 bases sitting between them. This CDR3 spans 16 amino acids. Written as DNA, the CDR3 is TGCGCCAGCAGCCCGGACCCCCGGGACAAGGTCTATGGCTACACCTTC. Translation gives CASSPDPRDKVYGYTF.

This clone has just a few counts. The chain joins TRBV7-9 to TRBJ1-6; no clear D gene. There are 12 residues in the CDR3. Trimming removed 3 bases at V and 9 bases at J, with 6 bases between. Germline assignment: CDR1 SEHNR and CDR2 FQNEAQ (reference sequence). The CDR3 nucleotides are TGTGCCAGCAGCTTCATGGTTTCACCCCTCCACTTT. It translates to CASSFMVSPLHF.

This chain joins TRBV24-1 and TRBJ2-6; D not resolved. This CDR3 comprises 16 residues. CDR1 KGHDR and CDR2 SFDVKD come from the germline V gene. Trimming pared 3 bases from V and 0 bases from J, leaving 8 bases between. CDR3 residues: CATSDPRNSGANVLTF. CDR3 nucleotides: TGTGCCACCAGTGATCCCAGGAACTCTGGGGCCAACGTCCTGACTTTC.

This chain joins TRBV19 and TRBJ1-5; D remains ambiguous. There are 17 residues in the CDR3. V dropped 3 bases and J dropped 0 bases, with 15 bases sitting between them. Germline lookup yields CDR1 LNHDA and CDR2 SQIVND (reference sequence). The CDR3 spells CASSISVADNSNQPQHF. CDR3 bases: TGTGCCAGTAGTATTTCGGTGGCAGATAATAGCAATCAGCCCCAGCATTTT. The full variable domain, in which reference TRBV19 and TRBJ1-5 provide the parts outside the CDR3, is DGGITQSPKYLFRKEGQNVTLSCEQNLNHDAMYWYRQDPGQGLRLIYYSQIVNDFQKGDIAEGYSVSREKKESFPLTVTSAQKNPTAFYLCASSISVADNSNQPQHFGDGTRLSIL.

The chain links TRBV27 to TRBJ2-4; tentative D call: TRBD1 (6 bases). The CDR3 covers 16 residues. Germline CDR1 and CDR2: MNHEY and SMNVEV (reference sequence). Trimming left V 4 bases short and J 0 bases short, with 13 bases between. The CDR3 is CASSSGQTLAKNIQYF. CDR3 coding DNA: TGTGCCAGCAGTTCCGGACAGACCCTAGCCAAAAACATTCAGTACTTC.

The chain uses TRBV7-3 and TRBJ2-2; maybe TRBD2 (5 bases). Germline V lookup: CDR1 SGHTA, CDR2 FQGTGA. Trimming took 6 bases from V and 3 from J, leaving 14 bases between them. This CDR3 has 15 residues. For the CDR3, the DNA is TGTGCCAGCAGTTCATCCGGGAAGGACACCGGGGAGCTGTTTTTT. It is translated as CASSSSGKDTGELFF.

This clone was recorded only once. The chain couples TRBV4-3 to TRBJ1-2; 9 bases are a match to TRBD1. Germline V lookup: CDR1 LGHNA, CDR2 YSLEER. CDR3 length equals 15 residues. Losses at the gene ends were 1 base for V and 7 bases for J; bases not matched to a gene: 7. The CDR3 bases are TGCGCCAGCAGCCAAGCCCGGACAGGGGTCTTTGGCTACACCTTC. Amino acids: CASSQARTGVFGYTF.

This clone has a handful of counts. The gene calls are TRBV19 and TRBJ2-3, with 7 nucleotides matching TRBD1. The ends lost 1 base at V and 1 base at J; junction bases unmatched: 2. Germline V lookup: CDR1 LNHDA, CDR2 SQIVND (reference sequence). The CDR3 runs to 15 residues. The CDR3 region has the DNA TGTGCCAGTAGTATAGGACAGGGAGGCACAGATACGCAGTATTTT. It encodes CASSIGQGGTDTQYF.

The chain is built from TRBV11-3 and TRBJ1-4; unclear D gene. The CDR3 contains 16 residues. Germline V gene sequence: CDR1 SGHNT, CDR2 YENEEA. The V end was cut by 1 base, the J end by 0 bases, with 9 bases between. Here the CDR3 reads CASSLGADATNEKLFF. The CDR3 DNA sequence: TGTGCCAGCAGCTTAGGAGCGGACGCAACTAATGAAAAACTGTTTTTT.

The chain recombines TRBV9 with TRBJ2-3; TRBD1 is a possible D gene (6 bases). CDR3 length: 12 amino acids. Per germline, CDR1 SGDLS and CDR2 YYNGEE. V lost 4 bases and J lost 3, with 6 bases in between. CDR3 nucleotides: TGTGCCAGCAGCAGGGGGACAGATACGCAGTATTTT. It is translated as CASSRGTDTQYF.

V and J are TRBV18 and TRBJ2-5, with 11 bases identical to TRBD2. Germline V gene data show CDR1 as KGHSH and CDR2 as LQKENI. The V gene end was trimmed by 6 bases and the J gene end by 3 bases; junction bases not matched to a gene: 3. The CDR3 extends over 14 amino acids. Written as DNA, the CDR3 is TGTGCCAGCTCTCTGACTAGCGGGGAAGAGACCCAGTACTTC. Translating gives CASSLTSGEETQYF. Together with reference TRBV18 and TRBJ2-5, the CDR3 gives the full variable domain: NAGVMQNPRHLVRRRGQEARLRCSPMKGHSHVYWYRQLPEEGLKFMVYLQKENIIDESGMPKERFSAEFPKEGPSILRIQQVVRGDSAAYFCASSLTSGEETQYFGPGTRLLVL.